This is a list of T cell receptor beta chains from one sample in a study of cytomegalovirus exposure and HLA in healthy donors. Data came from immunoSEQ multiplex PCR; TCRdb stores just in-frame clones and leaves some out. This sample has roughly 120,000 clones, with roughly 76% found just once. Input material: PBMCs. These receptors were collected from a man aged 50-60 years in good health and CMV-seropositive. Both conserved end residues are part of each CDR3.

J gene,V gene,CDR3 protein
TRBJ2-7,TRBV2,CASSLTGTEPYEQYF
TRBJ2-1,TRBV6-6,CASSYSRRGPDNEQFF
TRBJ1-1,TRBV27,CASSYLTGDATEAFF
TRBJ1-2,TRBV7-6,CASSRSGTGGWGGYGYTF
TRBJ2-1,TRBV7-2,CASSFTGTYYNEQFF
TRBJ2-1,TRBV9,CASSVVGTSLNEQFF
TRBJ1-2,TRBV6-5,CASSRTGPTYGYTF
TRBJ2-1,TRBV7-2,CASSPAGGGYNEQFF
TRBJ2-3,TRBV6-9,CASSLLARDTQYF
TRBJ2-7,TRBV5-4,CASRTDRGTYEQYF
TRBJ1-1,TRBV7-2,CASSLAPQGGTEAFF
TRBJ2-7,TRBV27,CASRQRATYEQYF
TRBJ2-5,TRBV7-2,CASSPQGVGETQYF
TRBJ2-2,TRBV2,CASISRDIDTGELFF
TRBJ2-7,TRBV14,CASSQDIAGGRYEQYF
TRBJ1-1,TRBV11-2,CASSLSPGSTAFF
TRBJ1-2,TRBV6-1,CACGDDLYGYTF
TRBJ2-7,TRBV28,CASMGAGSYYEQYF
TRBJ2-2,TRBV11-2,CASSFEDTNTGELFF
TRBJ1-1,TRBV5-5,CASSLGTAISEAFF
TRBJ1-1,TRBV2,CARDSQRDGLTEAFF
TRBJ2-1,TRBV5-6,CASSLVFSLAGYNEQFF
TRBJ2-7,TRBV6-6,CASSSRGAGGSEQYF
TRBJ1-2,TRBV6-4,CASSDRDRDYGYTF
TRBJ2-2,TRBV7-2,CASSLGGMNTGELFF
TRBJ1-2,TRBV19,CASSISFTGATYGYTF
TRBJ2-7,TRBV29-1,CSVGDRGIGYEQYF
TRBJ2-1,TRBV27,CASSLMGQGLDEQFF
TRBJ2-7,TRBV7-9,CASSSSGQGGEQYF
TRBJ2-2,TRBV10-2,CASSESFGRGGELFF
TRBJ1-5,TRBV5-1,CASSPTGTGGAQPQHF
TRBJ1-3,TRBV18,CASSLDRYSGNTIYF
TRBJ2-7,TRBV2,CASSELATYEQYF
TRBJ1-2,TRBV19,CASSIVPGGYGYTF
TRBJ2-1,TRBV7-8,CASSFRGGRDNEQFF
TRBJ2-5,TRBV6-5,CASSQGNQETQYF
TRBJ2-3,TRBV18,CASSPSTDNTQYF
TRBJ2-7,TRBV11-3,CASSSRTGGYEQYF
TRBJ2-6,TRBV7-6,CASSLGQGNSGANVLTF
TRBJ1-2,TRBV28,CASSLRGRGYGYTF
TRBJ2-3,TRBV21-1,CASSGGAWRTDTQYF
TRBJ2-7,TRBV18,CASSRPGLAVYEQYF
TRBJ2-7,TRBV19,CASSIVLAGPYEQYF
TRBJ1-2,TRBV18,CASSRDGTGNGYTF
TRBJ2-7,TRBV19,CASSLQVLAYEQYF
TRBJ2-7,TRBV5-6,CASSSPHDITYEQYF
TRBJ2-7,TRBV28,CASSLGTGGWTSGLYEQYF
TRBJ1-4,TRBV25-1,CASSAKGLRGKLFF
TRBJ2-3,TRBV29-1,CSADGLGGGTDTQYF